This T cell receptor beta chain was obtained from a study of T cells after yellow fever vaccination. The wider study: It was SMART-Seq v4 Ultra Low Input that prepared the fractions with low cell numbers.

The TCR cDNA carried a universal primer site and UMIs from 5'RACE template switching. TCRdb processed the 5' RACE reads anew with MiXCR; each CDR3 protein has one entry. The sample consists of about 350,000 distinct CDR3 sequences, about 9.9% of them appearing once. The study's findings and limits: At approximately 95% for CD4 and around 91% for CD8, most primary-vaccination clones showed up again after the booster. On re-exposure, the response was weaker but peaked faster, at day 5 versus 15.

Concerning this clonotype: No antigen is known for it.

The germline gives CDR1 SGHRS, CDR2 YFSETQ. V was shortened by 4 bases and J by 8 bases, with 10 bases between the two germline ends. The CDR3 consists of 13 residues. The specimen comprised PBMCs, sampled on the day of the first yellow fever vaccination. The chain combines TRBV5-1 with TRBJ1-6; no firm D call. This receptor was obtained from a man aged 18 to 35 who received the YFV17D yellow fever vaccine. The CDR3 here is CASSMRPYSPLHF. The CDR3, as DNA: TGCGCCAGCAGCATGCGACCGTATTCACCCCTCCACTTT.